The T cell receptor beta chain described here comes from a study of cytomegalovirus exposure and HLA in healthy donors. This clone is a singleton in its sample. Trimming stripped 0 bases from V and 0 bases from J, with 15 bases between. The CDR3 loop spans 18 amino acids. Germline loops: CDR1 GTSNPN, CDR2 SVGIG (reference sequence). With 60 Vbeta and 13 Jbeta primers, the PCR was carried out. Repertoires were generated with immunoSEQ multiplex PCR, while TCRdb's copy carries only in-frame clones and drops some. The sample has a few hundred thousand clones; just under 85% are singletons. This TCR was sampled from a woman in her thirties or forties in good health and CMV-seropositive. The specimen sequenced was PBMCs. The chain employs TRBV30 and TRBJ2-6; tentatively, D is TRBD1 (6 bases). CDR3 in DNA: TGTGCCTGGAGTGTACAACAGGGTGTCAACTCTGGGGCCAACGTCCTGACTTTC. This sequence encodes CAWSVQQGVNSGANVLTF. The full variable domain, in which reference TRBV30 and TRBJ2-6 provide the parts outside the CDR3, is SQTIHQWPATLVQPVGSPLSLECTVEGTSNPNLYWYRQAAGRGLQLLFYSVGIGQISSEVPQNLSASRPQDRQFILSSKKLLLSDSGFYLCAWSVQQGVNSGANVLTFGAGSRLTVL.